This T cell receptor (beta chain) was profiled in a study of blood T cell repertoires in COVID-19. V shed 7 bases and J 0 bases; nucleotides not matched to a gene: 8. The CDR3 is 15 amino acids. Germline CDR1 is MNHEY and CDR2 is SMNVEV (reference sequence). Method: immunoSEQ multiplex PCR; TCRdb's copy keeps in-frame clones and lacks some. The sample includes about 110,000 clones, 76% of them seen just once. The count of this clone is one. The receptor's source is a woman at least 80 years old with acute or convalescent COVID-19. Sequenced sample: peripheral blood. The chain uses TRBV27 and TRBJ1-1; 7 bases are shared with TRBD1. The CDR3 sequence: CASTEQGFMNTEAFF. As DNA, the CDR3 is TGTGCCAGCACAGAACAGGGGTTCATGAACACTGAAGCTTTCTTT.